Below, 26 T cell receptor beta chains from the same sample are listed, as sequenced in a study of blood T cells in healthy people across ages. Alongside a J-beta primer mix, a sample-barcoded 5' primer served in a second PCR lasting about 6 to 12 cycles. One entry per CDR3 protein, called by TCRdb with MiXCR from the 5' RACE reads. Altogether hundreds of thousands of distinct CDR3 sequences are present, roughly 52% being singletons, with the ten largest covering around an eighth. The sequencing sample was made of blood. These receptors all stem from a man aged 25-40 years in good health.

In its sample, this clonotype was seen a few times. The chain combines TRBV11-3 with TRBJ2-7, with D perhaps TRBD1 or TRBD2 (6 bases each). Trimming removed 0 bases at V and 2 bases at J, with 11 bases between. The CDR3 spans 15 residues. Germline V gene data show CDR1 as SGHNT and CDR2 as YENEEA. The DNA of the CDR3 is TGTGCCAGCAGCTTAGAAGGGGGGCAGACCTACGAGCAGTACTTC. Protein product: CASSLEGGQTYEQYF.

The chain is built from TRBV7-9 and TRBJ1-1, with 9 bases aligning to TRBD1. The CDR3 runs 19 residues. The germline gives CDR1 SEHNR, CDR2 FQNEAQ (reference sequence). V gave up 2 bases and J gave up 0 bases; unmatched junction bases: 13. CDR3: CASSLSLGGTGLLNTEAFF. CDR3 DNA sequence: TGTGCCAGCAGCTTAAGCTTGGGCGGGACAGGGTTATTGAACACTGAAGCTTTCTTT.

The chain carries TRBV25-1 and TRBJ1-6; 7 positions match TRBD1. Trimming removed 4 bases from V and 10 bases from J; junction bases left unmatched: 10. Germline assignment: CDR1 MGHDK and CDR2 SYGVNS. The CDR3 runs to 15 residues. The CDR3 sequence: CASSATRTGLSPLHF. Here the CDR3 DNA reads TGTGCCAGCAGTGCTACCCGGACAGGTCTGTCACCCCTCCACTTT.

This clonotype was seen a single time. The chain employs TRBV30 and TRBJ1-5; D unresolved. In germline, CDR1 is GTSNPN, CDR2 SVGIG (reference sequence). The CDR3 has 16 amino acids. Deletions cut 1 base from V and 0 bases from J, with 13 bases between. CDR3 residues: CAWSAGTPYSNQPQHF. The CDR3 DNA reads as TGTGCCTGGAGTGCCGGCACCCCCTATAGCAATCAGCCCCAGCATTTT.

This clonotype was counted between two and nine times. The chain links TRBV27 to TRBJ1-2; D gene ambiguous. Germline V gene data show CDR1 as MNHEY and CDR2 as SMNVEV (reference sequence). This CDR3 spans 13 amino acids. Trimming removed 0 bases at V and 6 bases at J, with 8 bases between. The CDR3 sequence: CASSLSAADGYTF. The CDR3 DNA follows: TGTGCCAGCAGTTTATCGGCAGCGGATGGCTACACCTTC.

The rearrangement uses TRBV6-5 and TRBJ2-3; D ambiguous. This CDR3 has 14 residues. Trimming shortened V by 7 bases and J by 1 base, and 12 bases separated the two germline ends. Per the germline V gene, CDR1 is MNHEY and CDR2 is SVGAGI. CDR3 sequence reads: CASTSGEGTDTQYF. The CDR3 coding sequence is TGTGCCAGCACCTCGGGTGAGGGCACAGATACGCAGTATTTT.

There are a few counts of this clonotype. The chain recombines TRBV20-1 with TRBJ2-1; D is possibly TRBD2 (7 bases). V was clipped by 3 bases and J by 5 bases, with 11 bases between them. The CDR3 sequence is 13 residues long. Germline V gene sequence: CDR1 DFQATT, CDR2 SNEGSKA (reference sequence). This CDR3 reads CSASGGANNEQFF. In DNA form, the CDR3 reads TGCAGTGCTAGTGGGGGGGCCAACAATGAGCAGTTCTTC.

This clonotype was seen a few times. This rearrangement joins TRBV12-3 or TRBV12-4 to TRBJ2-3; D possibly corresponds to TRBD2 (7 bases). This CDR3 spans 15 amino acids. The V and J ends lost 3 bases and 0 bases respectively, with 10 bases between them. CDR3: CASSFGGRSTDTQYF. CDR3 sequence (DNA): TGTGCCAGCAGTTTCGGGGGGCGTAGCACAGATACGCAGTATTTT.

The J gene is TRBJ1-2, the V gene TRBV28; D not certain. CDR1 is MDHEN and CDR2 is SYDVKM in the germline V gene. Trimming left V 5 bases short and J 4 bases short, with 11 bases between. The CDR3 runs to 13 residues. The CDR3 nucleotides are TGTGCCAGCAGTGTGGCAGCGATCTATGGCTACACCTTC. Its protein product is CASSVAAIYGYTF.

The chain employs TRBV27 and TRBJ2-1, with TRBD2 matching over 10 bases. Germline-derived CDR1 and CDR2 are MNHEY and SMNVEV (reference sequence). The length of the CDR3 is 16 residues. With V trimmed by 4 bases and J by 6 bases, 9 bases remained unmatched. The CDR3 bases are TGTGCCAGCAGTTGGACCGGGACTAGCGTAACCAATGAGCAGTTCTTC. Translation: CASSWTGTSVTNEQFF.

This chain links TRBV11-3 with TRBJ1-1; maybe TRBD1 (5 bases). This CDR3 region has 18 residues. CDR1 SGHNT and CDR2 YENEEA come from the germline V gene. V dropped 0 bases and J dropped 6 bases, with 23 bases sitting between them. CDR3 coding DNA: TGTGCCAGCAGCTTAGATCATGCTCGGGGGAAAGGGGTGCCTGAAGCTTTCTTT. Protein product: CASSLDHARGKGVPEAFF. Full variable domain (outside the CDR3, taken from reference TRBV11-3 and TRBJ1-1): EAGVVQSPRYKIIEKKQPVAFWCNPISGHNTLYWYLQNLGQGPELLIRYENEEAVDDSQLPKDRFSAERLKGVDSTLKIQPAELGDSAVYLCASSLDHARGKGVPEAFFGQGTRLTVV.

This clonotype was recorded a few times. The J gene is TRBJ1-2, the V gene TRBV5-5; D gene uncertain. This CDR3 has 15 residues. V dropped 4 bases and J dropped 0 bases, with 13 bases sitting between them. Looked up from germline, CDR1 is SGHKS and CDR2 is YYEKEE (reference sequence). The CDR3 loop reads CASSRGGESNYGYTF. CDR3 DNA sequence: TGTGCCAGCAGCCGTGGTGGGGAGTCTAACTATGGCTACACCTTC.

The chain links TRBV18 to TRBJ2-6; D is possibly TRBD2 (5 bases). CDR3 length: 18 amino acids. Trimming left V 3 bases short and J 0 bases short, with 15 bases between. Germline CDR1 is KGHSH and CDR2 is LQKENI. The chain's CDR3 is CASSPERDTFSGANVLTF. In DNA form, the CDR3 reads TGTGCCAGCTCACCGGAACGGGATACCTTCTCTGGGGCCAACGTCCTGACTTTC.

The V call is TRBV5-1, the J call TRBJ2-3, with 7 nucleotides matching TRBD2. The CDR3 contains 15 residues. The germline gives CDR1 SGHRS, CDR2 YFSETQ. Germline trimming cut 2 bases from V and 0 bases from J; bases unmatched to any gene: 3. CDR3 coding DNA: TGCGCCAGCAGCTTCCCGGGGGGAAGCACAGATACGCAGTATTTT. Protein product: CASSFPGGSTDTQYF.

In nucleotides, the CDR3 is TGTGCCAGCAGCCAACCAAGCGAAGAGACCCAGTACTTC. Protein: CASSQPSEETQYF. V is TRBV7-2 and J is TRBJ2-7; D call uncertain. The J call is in doubt because the DNA end fits TRBJ2-5 better. CDR1 SGHTA and CDR2 FQGNSA come from the germline V gene. CDR3 length: 13 amino acids.

This clonotype was seen more than once but under ten times. The CDR3 DNA follows: TGTGCCAGCAGCCTGGACAGGAGGGCTTTCTTT. Translated: CASSLDRRAFF. V gene TRBV28 combines with J gene TRBJ1-1, with TRBD1 matching over 7 bases. The junction had 6 bases not matched to a gene; V was cut back by 6 bases and J by 11 bases. The V gene's germline CDR1 is MDHEN and CDR2 SYDVKM. This CDR3 has 11 residues.

The V and J genes are TRBV6-4 and TRBJ2-3, with TRBD1 matching over 9 bases. Germline CDR1 MRHNA, CDR2 SNTAGT. The CDR3 sequence is 14 residues long. The V segment lost 7 bases and the J segment 4 bases; nucleotides outside the gene matches: 6. CDR3 sequence reads: CASKQGAPADTQYF. For the CDR3, the DNA is TGTGCCAGCAAACAGGGGGCACCGGCAGATACGCAGTATTTT.

The chain recombines TRBV7-3 with TRBJ1-2; 9 bases map to TRBD1. The CDR3 spans 15 residues. The trim removed 5 bases at V and 7 bases at J, leaving 11 bases unmatched. Germline V gene sequence: CDR1 SGHTA, CDR2 FQGTGA. As DNA, the CDR3 is TGTGCCAGCAGCCCTCGGACAGGGGTCTACAGTGGCTACACCTTC. It specifies CASSPRTGVYSGYTF.

This clonotype was detected a few times. This sequence joins TRBV5-1 and TRBJ2-1; 7 bases are a match to TRBD1. The CDR3 is 14 residues long. From germline, CDR1 is SGHRS and CDR2 YFSETQ. V gave up 4 bases and J gave up 6 bases; unmatched junction bases: 7. Written as DNA, the CDR3 is TGCGCCAGCAGCGAGGGGGCGCCCCTCAATGAGCAGTTCTTC. It yields the protein CASSEGAPLNEQFF.

The rearrangement uses TRBV20-1 and TRBJ2-5; D tentatively fits TRBD1 or TRBD2 (5 bases each). Germline V gene sequence: CDR1 DFQATT, CDR2 SNEGSKA (reference sequence). This CDR3 has 12 amino acids. V lost 7 bases to trimming and J lost 5 bases, with 14 bases between them. CDR3 sequence: CSVKRGGETQYF. CDR3 nucleotides: TGCAGTGTTAAACGGGGCGGGGAGACCCAGTACTTC.

This clonotype was picked up a small number of times. The chain links TRBV12-3 or TRBV12-4 to TRBJ2-5, with D tentatively TRBD1 (5 bases). The CDR3 is 10 amino acids. V shed 6 bases and J shed 11 bases, with 10 bases lying between them. CDR3 sequence reads: CASRQGKQYF. The DNA for the CDR3 is TGTGCCAGCAGGCAGGGCAAGCAGTACTTC.

The chain recombines TRBV7-2 with TRBJ1-1; D not certain. Per the germline V gene, CDR1 is SGHTA and CDR2 is FQGNSA. The CDR3 has 13 residues. The germline V and J ends were trimmed by 5 bases and 5 bases, with 12 bases remaining between them. The CDR3 spells CASSPRRTTEAFF. CDR3 sequence (DNA): TGTGCCAGCAGCCCAAGGCGAACTACTGAAGCTTTCTTT.

Here the CDR3 DNA reads TGCAGTGCTAGAGATCTCGGCGGAAACCAAGAGACCCAGTACTTC. It is translated as CSARDLGGNQETQYF. The chain has TRBV20-1 and TRBJ2-5; D is ambiguous. CDR1 and CDR2 from the germline V gene are DFQATT and SNEGSKA (reference sequence). The germline V and J ends were trimmed by 0 bases and 0 bases, with 11 bases remaining between them. The CDR3 totals 15 residues.

The chain joins TRBV7-3 to TRBJ1-1; TRBD1 is a possible D gene (6 bases). Per the germline V gene, CDR1 is SGHTA and CDR2 is FQGTGA. This CDR3 contains 16 residues. Trimming cost V 4 bases and J 5 bases, with 20 bases left between them. CDR3 region: CASSSTPGTRGTEAFF. CDR3 DNA: TGTGCCAGCAGCTCCACCCCCGGGACAAGGGGAACTGAAGCTTTCTTT. Based on the CDR3 plus reference TRBV7-3 and TRBJ1-1, the full variable domain is GAGVSQTPSNKVTEKGKYVELRCDPISGHTALYWYRQSLGQGPEFLIYFQGTGAADDSGLPNDRFFAVRPEGSVSTLKIQRTERGDSAVYLCASSSTPGTRGTEAFFGQGTRLTVV.

CDR3 region: CAVSRQGVQNYGYTF. In nucleotides, the CDR3 is TGTGCCGTCTCTCGACAGGGGGTTCAGAACTATGGCTACACCTTC. The chain employs TRBV10-3 and TRBJ1-2; 9 nucleotides agree with TRBD1. The V and J ends lost 11 bases and 2 bases, in that order; junction bases with no gene match: 12. The germline V gene encodes CDR1 ENHRY and CDR2 SYGVKD. The CDR3 runs 15 residues.

The rearrangement links TRBV4-3 to TRBJ2-2, with 7 bases fitting TRBD1. The CDR3 has 15 amino acids. Germline-derived CDR1 and CDR2 are LGHNA and YSLEER. Trimming cost V 3 bases and J 7 bases; bases outside gene matches: 8. CDR3 sequence reads: CASSHPDRAGGELFF. In DNA, the CDR3 is TGCGCCAGCAGCCATCCAGACAGGGCGGGCGGGGAGCTGTTTTTT.